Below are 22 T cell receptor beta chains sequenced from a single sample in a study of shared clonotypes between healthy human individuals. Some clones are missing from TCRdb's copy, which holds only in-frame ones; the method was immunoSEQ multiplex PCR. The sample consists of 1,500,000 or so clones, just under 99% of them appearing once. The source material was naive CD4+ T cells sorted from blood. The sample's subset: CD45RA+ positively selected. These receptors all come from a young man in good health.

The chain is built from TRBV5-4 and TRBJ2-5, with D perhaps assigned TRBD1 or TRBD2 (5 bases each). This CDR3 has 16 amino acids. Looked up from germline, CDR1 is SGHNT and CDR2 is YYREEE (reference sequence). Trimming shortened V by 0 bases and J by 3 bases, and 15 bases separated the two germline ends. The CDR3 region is CASSLAPTGTEETQYF. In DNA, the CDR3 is TGTGCCAGCAGCTTGGCACCGACCGGGACGGAAGAGACCCAGTACTTC.

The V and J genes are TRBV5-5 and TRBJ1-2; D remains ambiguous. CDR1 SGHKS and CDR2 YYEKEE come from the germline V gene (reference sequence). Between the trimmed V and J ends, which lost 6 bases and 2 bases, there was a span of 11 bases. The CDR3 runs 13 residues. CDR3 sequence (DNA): TGTGCCAGCAAAGGAGGCAGAAACTATGGCTACACCTTC. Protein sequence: CASKGGRNYGYTF.

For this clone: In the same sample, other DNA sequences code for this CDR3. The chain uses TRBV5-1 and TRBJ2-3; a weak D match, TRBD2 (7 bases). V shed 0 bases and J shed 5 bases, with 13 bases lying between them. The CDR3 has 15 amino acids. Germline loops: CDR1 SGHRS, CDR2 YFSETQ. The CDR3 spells CASSLEGGRRDTQYF. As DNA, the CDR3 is TGCGCCAGCAGCTTGGAGGGGGGGCGCAGAGATACGCAGTATTTT.

CDR3 sequence reads: CASSSKPLGGTQQETQYF. The CDR3, as DNA: TGTGCCAGCAGCTCCAAACCGCTGGGGGGGACTCAGCAAGAGACCCAGTACTTC. This chain connects TRBV7-6 to TRBJ2-5; 7 nucleotides align to TRBD2. Trimming took 4 bases from V and 2 from J; bases not matched to a gene: 16. This CDR3 has 18 residues. Germline V gene sequence: CDR1 SGHVS, CDR2 FNYEAQ.

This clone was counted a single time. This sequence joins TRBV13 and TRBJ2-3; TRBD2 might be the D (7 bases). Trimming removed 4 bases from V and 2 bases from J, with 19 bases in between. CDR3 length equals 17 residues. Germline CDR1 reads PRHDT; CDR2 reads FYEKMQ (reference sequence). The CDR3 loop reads CASSSPRGRADTDTQYF. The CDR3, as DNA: TGTGCCAGCAGCTCCCCTAGGGGGAGGGCCGACACAGATACGCAGTATTTT.

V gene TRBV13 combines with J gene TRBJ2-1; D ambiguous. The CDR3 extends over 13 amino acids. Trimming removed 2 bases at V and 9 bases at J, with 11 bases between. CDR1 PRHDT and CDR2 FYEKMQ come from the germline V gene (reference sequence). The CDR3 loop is CASSLPPHGEQFF. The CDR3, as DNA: TGTGCCAGCAGCTTACCACCCCATGGTGAGCAGTTCTTC.

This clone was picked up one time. The CDR3: CASSDSSSYEQYF. CDR3 coding DNA: TGTGCCAGCTCCGACAGTAGCTCCTACGAGCAGTACTTC. The chain employs TRBV18 and TRBJ2-7, with a weak D call TRBD1 (5 bases). This CDR3 is built from 13 residues. Germline V gives CDR1 KGHSH, CDR2 LQKENI. Trimming took 6 bases from V and 0 from J, leaving 9 bases between them.

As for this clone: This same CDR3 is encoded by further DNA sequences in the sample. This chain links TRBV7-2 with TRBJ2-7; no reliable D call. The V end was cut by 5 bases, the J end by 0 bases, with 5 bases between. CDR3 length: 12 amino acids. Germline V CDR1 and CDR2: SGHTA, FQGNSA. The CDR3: CASSRSSYEQYF. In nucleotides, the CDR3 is TGTGCCAGCAGCCGAAGCTCCTACGAGCAGTACTTC.

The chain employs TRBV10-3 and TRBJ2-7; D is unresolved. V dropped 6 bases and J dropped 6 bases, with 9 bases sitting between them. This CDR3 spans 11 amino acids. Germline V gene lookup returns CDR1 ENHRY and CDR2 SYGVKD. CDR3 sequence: CAIRETFEQYF. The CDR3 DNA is TGTGCCATCAGGGAGACTTTCGAGCAGTACTTC.

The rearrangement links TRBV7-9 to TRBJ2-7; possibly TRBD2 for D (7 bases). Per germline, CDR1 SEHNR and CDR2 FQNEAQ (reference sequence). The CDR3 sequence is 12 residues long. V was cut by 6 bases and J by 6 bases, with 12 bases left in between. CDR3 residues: CASRPGGGEQYF. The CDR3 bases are TGTGCCAGCAGGCCGGGGGGCGGCGAGCAGTACTTC.

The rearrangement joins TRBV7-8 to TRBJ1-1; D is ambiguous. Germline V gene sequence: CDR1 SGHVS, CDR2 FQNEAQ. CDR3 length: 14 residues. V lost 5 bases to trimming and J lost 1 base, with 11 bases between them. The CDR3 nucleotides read TGTGCCAGCAGCAATTTTGGCCGGAACACTGAAGCTTTCTTT. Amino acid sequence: CASSNFGRNTEAFF.

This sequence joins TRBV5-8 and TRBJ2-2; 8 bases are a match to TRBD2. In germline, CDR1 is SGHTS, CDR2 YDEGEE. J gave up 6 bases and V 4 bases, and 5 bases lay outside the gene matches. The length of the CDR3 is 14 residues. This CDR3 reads CASSPGLGPGELFF. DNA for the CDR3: TGTGCCAGCAGCCCGGGACTAGGTCCCGGGGAGCTGTTTTTT.

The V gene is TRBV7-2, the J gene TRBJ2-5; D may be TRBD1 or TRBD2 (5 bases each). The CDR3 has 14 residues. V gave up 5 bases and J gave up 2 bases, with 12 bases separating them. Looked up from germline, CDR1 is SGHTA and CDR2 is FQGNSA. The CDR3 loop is CASSPMRGQETQYF. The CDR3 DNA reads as TGTGCCAGCAGCCCAATGAGGGGACAAGAGACCCAGTACTTC.

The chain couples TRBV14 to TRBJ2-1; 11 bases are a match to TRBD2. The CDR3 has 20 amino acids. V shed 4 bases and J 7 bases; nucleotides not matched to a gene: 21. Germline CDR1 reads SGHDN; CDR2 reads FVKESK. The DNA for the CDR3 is TGTGCCAGCAGCCGTTATTCCGGGACTAGCGGAACCGCCGTGTTGAATGAGCAGTTCTTC. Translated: CASSRYSGTSGTAVLNEQFF.

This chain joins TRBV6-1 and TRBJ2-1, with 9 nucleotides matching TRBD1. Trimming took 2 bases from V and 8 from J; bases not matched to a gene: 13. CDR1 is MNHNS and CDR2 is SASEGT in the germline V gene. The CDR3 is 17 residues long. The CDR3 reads CASSEYSGTGIRDEQFF. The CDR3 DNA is TGTGCCAGCAGTGAATATTCGGGGACAGGGATCCGTGATGAGCAGTTCTTC.

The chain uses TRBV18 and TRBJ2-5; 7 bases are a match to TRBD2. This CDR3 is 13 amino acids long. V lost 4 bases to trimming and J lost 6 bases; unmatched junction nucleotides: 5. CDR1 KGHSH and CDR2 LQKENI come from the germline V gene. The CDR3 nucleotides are TGTGCCAGCTCACAGGAAGCGGGACAGACCCAGTACTTC. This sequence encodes CASSQEAGQTQYF.

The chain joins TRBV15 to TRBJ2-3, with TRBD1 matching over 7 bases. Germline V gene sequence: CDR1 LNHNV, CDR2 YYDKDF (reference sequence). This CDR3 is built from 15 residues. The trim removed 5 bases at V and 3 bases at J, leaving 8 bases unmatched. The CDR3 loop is CATSLTGVGTDTQYF. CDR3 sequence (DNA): TGTGCCACCAGCTTAACAGGGGTAGGGACAGATACGCAGTATTTT.

CDR3 protein: CASSIDRGSEQFF. In nucleotides, the CDR3 is TGTGCCAGTAGTATAGATCGGGGTAGTGAGCAGTTCTTC. V and J are TRBV19 and TRBJ2-1; D perhaps matches TRBD2 (5 bases). Germline V gene sequence: CDR1 LNHDA, CDR2 SQIVND (reference sequence). The CDR3 runs to 13 residues. Trimming stripped 0 bases from V and 9 bases from J, with 9 bases between. The variable domain in full, completed from reference TRBV19 and TRBJ2-1, reads DGGITQSPKYLFRKEGQNVTLSCEQNLNHDAMYWYRQDPGQGLRLIYYSQIVNDFQKGDIAEGYSVSREKKESFPLTVTSAQKNPTAFYLCASSIDRGSEQFFGPGTRLTVL.

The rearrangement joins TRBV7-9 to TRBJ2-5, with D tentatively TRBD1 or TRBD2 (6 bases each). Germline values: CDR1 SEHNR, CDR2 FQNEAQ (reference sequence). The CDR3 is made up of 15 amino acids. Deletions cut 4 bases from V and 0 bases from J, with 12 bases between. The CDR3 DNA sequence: TGTGCCAGCAGCTACAGGGAGCGGGACCAAGAGACCCAGTACTTC. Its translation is CASSYRERDQETQYF.

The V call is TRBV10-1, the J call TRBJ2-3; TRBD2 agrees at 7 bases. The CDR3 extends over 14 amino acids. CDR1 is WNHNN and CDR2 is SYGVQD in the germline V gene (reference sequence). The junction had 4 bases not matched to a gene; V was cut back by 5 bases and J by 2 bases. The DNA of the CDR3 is TGCGCCAGCAGTACCGGGACTACCACAGATACGCAGTATTTT. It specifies CASSTGTTTDTQYF.

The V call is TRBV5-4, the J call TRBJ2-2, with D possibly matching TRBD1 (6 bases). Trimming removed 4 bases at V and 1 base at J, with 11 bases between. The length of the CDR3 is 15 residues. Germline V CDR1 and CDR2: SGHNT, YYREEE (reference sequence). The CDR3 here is CASSQGTRNTGELFF. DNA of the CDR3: TGTGCCAGCAGCCAGGGGACACGGAACACCGGGGAGCTGTTTTTT.

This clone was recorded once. In DNA form, the CDR3 reads TGTGCCAGCAGCGCCCGACGGACTAGCACAGATACGCAGTATTTT. Translated, it gives CASSARRTSTDTQYF. This chain uses TRBV9 with TRBJ2-3, with a tentative D call TRBD2 (5 bases). In germline, CDR1 is SGDLS, CDR2 YYNGEE. The CDR3 sequence is 15 residues long. Between the trimmed V and J ends, which lost 3 bases and 0 bases, there was a span of 11 bases. Supplemented by reference TRBV9 and TRBJ2-3, the full variable domain reads DSGVTQTPKHLITATGQRVTLRCSPRSGDLSVYWYQQSLDQGLQFLIQYYNGEERAKGNILERFSAQQFPDLHSELNLSSLELGDSALYFCASSARRTSTDTQYFGPGTRLTVL.